This T cell receptor beta chain was captured by sequencing in a study of cytomegalovirus exposure and HLA in healthy donors. Researchers ran the PCR with 60 Vbeta and 13 Jbeta primers. Sequenced by immunoSEQ multiplex PCR; TCRdb stores in-frame clones only, minus some. The specimen's table records 55,000 to 80,000 clones. Germline V CDR1 and CDR2: GTSNPN, SVGIG (reference sequence). This CDR3 spans 15 amino acids. After removal of 1 base from V and 9 bases from J, the junction contained 7 bases not matched to a gene. V gene TRBV30 combines with J gene TRBJ1-6, with 9 bases identical to TRBD1. Sequences were obtained from PBMCs. This receptor was obtained from a man aged 35 to 55 in good health and CMV-seronegative. The CDR3 DNA reads as TGTGCCTGGAGTGGGTTGGGACAGGGTGCTTCACCCCTCCACTTT. This encodes CAWSGLGQGASPLHF.